This T cell receptor beta chain was captured in a study of cytomegalovirus exposure and HLA in healthy donors (dated by TCRdb to between 2016 and 2019). Background on the whole study: According to an earlier analysis of several hundred of the donors, about 179 million T cells yielded 120 million or so unique TCR beta sequences and about 300 Gb of sequence data. In a later genetic analysis, genome-wide SNP genotypes for about three fifths of the roughly 670 donors were used, and that subset was treated as a discovery cohort. Class I and class II HLA loci were covered by the typing at four-digit resolution. The T cell repertoires of roughly 660 subjects were profiled by immunosequencing and related to cytomegalovirus serostatus. The number of typed donors differed by locus: 629-630 for A, B, C, DRB1 and DQB1; 522 for DQA1; over 600 for DPA1; and around 490 for DPB1. The study aimed to test whether cataloging public T cell receptors could reveal signatures of past pathogen exposure. In an earlier analysis of 500 to 650 of the donors, high-throughput TCR beta sequencing was used to judge whether each TCR beta V gene segment behaved as functional or pseudogenic. Around 320 gigabases of sequencing data and approximately 93 million unique TCR sequences were included in an early release covering roughly 600 HLA-typed donors. All discovery cohort repertoires had been generated on a single sequencing platform. Along with the roughly 700-subject first cohort, a separate validation cohort of over a hundred different subjects was used. The later analysis used no new phenotypic data to find candidate immune exposures, relying instead on TCR beta sequences and their occurrence across donors. Across roughly 420 genotyped donors of the cohort, an average of approximately 240,000 unique TCR beta nucleotide sequences per donor were sequenced, and approximately 19% of those sequences were non-productive. A later analysis re-examined previously published TCR beta repertoires from 600 to 700 donors and added high-resolution HLA genotyping to investigate patterns of TCR occurrence. Donor age, sex, ethnicity and CMV serostatus were compiled alongside the repertoire data. Of the 300 to 450 genotyped donors, approximately 80% were placed in the genetic ancestry cluster associated with self-reported Caucasian donors. Because of strong linkage in the cohort, five DR-DQ haplotypes were treated as single units for association and clustering. To predict cytomegalovirus infection status, the study brought together high-throughput TCR immunosequencing, statistical association of individual TCRs with disease status, and machine learning.

The investigation overall reported the following: Most TCR sequences were observed very rarely across donors, whereas some public TCRs were present in many individuals. A later analysis found that TCR association rates varied across HLA loci, with DRB1 alleles showing the most associated TCRs and HLA-C alleles the fewest. For the cohort, immune exposure information was limited to CMV serostatus. According to a later analysis, most CMV-associated TCR beta chains appeared to be HLA-restricted, and the HLA associations seemed to be driven largely by CMV exposure. The classifier was reported to diagnose cytomegalovirus status with high specificity and sensitivity in both the original cohort and the validation cohort. A later analysis reported that several top co-occurrence clusters appeared linked to parvovirus B19, influenza, CMV and Epstein-Barr virus. Roughly uniform sequencing depth across donors was assumed in presence/absence analyses, although this assumption may not hold. A later analysis associated about 17,000 TCR beta sequences with specific HLA alleles at a false discovery rate of 0.05. In the study, approximately 150 TCR beta chains were listed as associated with cytomegalovirus. A later analysis found that HLA-associated TCR beta chains were more clonally expanded and had lower generation probabilities than equally common non-associated chains. A further reported finding was that TCR beta sequences accurately predicted the HLA-A and HLA-B alleles for most subjects in the first cohort. A cluster of highly shared sequence variants was judged likely to represent a technical artifact of the sequencing pipeline. Three of the identified cytomegalovirus-associated TCR beta chains were confirmed in vitro to be specific for cytomegalovirus antigens. Because counts were too low, roughly 16 rarely observed V segments, including chromosome 9 orphons, were excluded from the earlier analysis of about 500 of the donors. Correlated functional status among segregating V segments might reflect linkage disequilibrium, but an unknown experimental factor could not be ruled out. A later genetic analysis reported fewer N-insertions in productive TCRs among donors in an Asian-associated ancestry cluster than the approximately 670-donor mean. Assigning TCR associations to individual alleles was difficult when HLA alleles, especially DR and DQ, strongly co-occurred. Because some donors lacked HLA typing at each locus, the association tests relied only on the typed subset. This cohort had only TCR beta chains sequenced, and the lack of alpha or paired-chain data limited which features could be detected. The authors suggested that the approach could potentially be generalized to other disease states and immunological phenotypes. In an earlier analysis of around 600 of the donors, most TCR beta V segments appeared in productive rearrangements about 87% or about 30% of the time, broadly matching IMGT annotations. In a later genetic analysis, a missense DCLRE1C variant was associated with V-gene and J-gene trimming of TCR beta chains, and the association was replicated in an independent cohort. Some IMGT-functional V segments, including TRBV6-2 and TRBV6-3, could not be told apart with the 87-base-pair reads, so those segments were excluded.

On this clone: Which antigen it targets is not known. Base qualities are missing; no much larger clone stands one base away.

Library preparation used the immunoSEQ multiplex PCR assay. The multiplex PCR relied on a mix of 60 forward primers for TCR Vbeta segments and 13 reverse primers for TCR Jbeta segments. Amplification of the CDR3 region of rearranged TCR beta genes was performed with a multiplex PCR assay on genomic DNA. The amplified TCR beta libraries were sequenced on the Illumina HiSeq System as 87-base-pair reads. Per the source publication's procedure: A later analysis tallied some 79 million unique TCR beta chains across the approximately 670 repertoires, and some 12 million of those chains were shared by two or more donors. Raw reads were error-corrected and collapsed into unique sequences by a nearest-neighbor algorithm in which closely related sequences were merged to remove PCR and sequencing errors. CDR3 sequences were aligned to IMGT reference sequences to assign V, D and J gene segments. For a sequence to be retained, at least a six-nucleotide match to both a V gene segment and a J gene segment was required. A rearrangement was called productive if the CDR3 had no stop codons and remained in frame with V and J, and every other rearrangement was called non-productive. Following IMGT convention, CDR3 was defined as the stretch from the second conserved V-encoded cysteine to the conserved J-encoded phenylalanine. In an earlier analysis of around 570 of the donors, sequences lacking an unambiguous match to a single V gene segment were excluded. In an earlier analysis of about 590 of the donors, a V segment was called functional when productive rearrangements were above 56.7%, and segregating when the standard deviation between donors exceeded 5%. A statistical classification framework was built for diagnosing cytomegalovirus status from the catalog of TCR beta chain sequences. A later analysis assigned V and J genes by comparing TCR nucleotide sequences with IMGT/GENE-DB human TR gene sequences. In a later analysis, CDR3 sequences and most-parsimonious VDJ recombination scenarios were assigned using the TCRdist pipeline. In a later analysis, each TCR beta chain was defined by its CDR3 amino acid sequence together with its V-gene family, and reads lacking a unique V-gene family were excluded. A later analysis removed over 500 highly shared, low-generation-probability nucleotide sequences to deal with suspected cross-contamination and a sequencing artifact. In a later analysis, a clonal expansion index for each public chain was calculated from normalized within-repertoire ranks of inferred template counts. In a later analysis, generation probabilities were computed using a VDJ recombination model fitted to out-of-frame rearrangements, and the results were checked against IGoR. Hypergeometric tests were used in a later analysis to score TCR-TCR, TCR-HLA and TCR-CMV co-occurrence, with a repertoire-size bias correction applied to the TCR pairs. To estimate false discovery rates, a later analysis permuted the HLA or CMV assignments 20 times. A later analysis grouped co-occurring TCRs with DBSCAN, adding TCRdist sequence similarity when clustering within HLA-allele-positive subsets. Repertoires with fewer than 30,000 or more than 120,000 public chains were left out of co-occurrence clustering, as were a handful of repertoires with anomalous nucleotide sharing. TCRdb re-hosts the immuneACCESS table, in-frame sequences only. Its copies lack some clones; in the studies checked, an unresolved V gene accounts for under half of them, and the cause for the rest is not known. V and J calls and clone size follow that table, whereas D and trimming were derived from the DNA. The sample table records around 190,000 clones; roughly four fifths of these occur just once. Together, the top ten hold approximately 1.8% of the sample.

Including the terminal cysteine and phenylalanine, the CDR3 comprises 16 residues. Here the CDR3 DNA is all that survives: 48 bases in frame from base 1. V has 0 bases trimmed and J has 2 bases trimmed; junction bases matching no gene number 6. CDR1 and CDR2 are drawn from the germline V gene: SGDLS, YYNGEE. The cohort consisted of 600 to 750 healthy bone marrow donors. At the time of sampling, all cohort members were nominally healthy, though unrecorded immune exposures were likely present. The donor was CMV seronegative and belonged to the group of around 350 seronegative cohort members. Each donor provided a peripheral blood sample, and peripheral blood mononuclear cells were used for TCR beta sequencing. The Qiagen DNeasy Blood Extraction Kit was used to extract genomic DNA from the blood cell samples.

The chain couples TRBV9 to TRBJ2-5; TRBD1 lines up with 8 middle nucleotides. Material: PBMCs. The TCR originated in a man aged 18-30 years in good health and CMV-seronegative. The nucleotide sequence reads TGTGCCAGCAGCGTAGGGGGTCAGGGGGCACAAGAGACCCAGTACTTC. Its protein product is CASSVGGQGAQETQYF.